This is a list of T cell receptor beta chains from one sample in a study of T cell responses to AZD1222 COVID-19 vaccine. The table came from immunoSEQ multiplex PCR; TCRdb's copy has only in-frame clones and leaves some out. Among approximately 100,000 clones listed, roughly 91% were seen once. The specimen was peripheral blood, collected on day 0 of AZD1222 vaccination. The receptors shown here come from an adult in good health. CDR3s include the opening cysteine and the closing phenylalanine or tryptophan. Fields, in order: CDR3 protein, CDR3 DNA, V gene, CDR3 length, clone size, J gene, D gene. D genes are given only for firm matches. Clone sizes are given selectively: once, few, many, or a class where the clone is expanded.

CDR3 protein: CASSNTGAGNTEAFF
CDR3 DNA: TGTGCCAGCAGTAACACAGGGGCGGGGAACACTGAAGCTTTCTTT
V gene: TRBV27
CDR3 length: 15
clone size: .
J gene: TRBJ1-1
D gene: TRBD1

CDR3 protein: CASSLDRGPSYEQYF
CDR3 DNA: TGTGCCAGCAGCTTAGATCGGGGACCTTCCTACGAGCAGTACTTC
V gene: TRBV7-9
CDR3 length: 15
clone size: .
J gene: TRBJ2-7
D gene: .

CDR3 protein: CASSYLWGEQFF
CDR3 DNA: TGTGCCAGCAGTTACCTCTGGGGTGAGCAGTTCTTC
V gene: TRBV6-5
CDR3 length: 12
clone size: .
J gene: TRBJ2-1
D gene: .

CDR3 protein: CASSFGFTNTEAFF
CDR3 DNA: TGTGCCAGCAGCTTCGGATTTACGAACACTGAAGCTTTCTTT
V gene: TRBV7-2
CDR3 length: 14
clone size: .
J gene: TRBJ1-1
D gene: .

CDR3 protein: CARNSDRGGYEQYF
CDR3 DNA: TGTGCCAGAAACTCGGACAGGGGAGGATACGAGCAGTACTTC
V gene: TRBV13
CDR3 length: 14
clone size: .
J gene: TRBJ2-7
D gene: TRBD1

CDR3 protein: CASSIRGTEAFF
CDR3 DNA: TGTGCCAGCAGTATCAGGGGCACTGAAGCTTTCTTT
V gene: TRBV27
CDR3 length: 12
clone size: .
J gene: TRBJ1-1
D gene: .

CDR3 protein: CASSQVGAGTEAFF
CDR3 DNA: TGTGCCAGCAGCCAAGTGGGGGCAGGGACTGAAGCTTTCTTT
V gene: TRBV4-2
CDR3 length: 14
clone size: few
J gene: TRBJ1-1
D gene: .

CDR3 protein: CASSQEEGLGTDTQYF
CDR3 DNA: TGTGCCAGCAGCCAAGAAGAAGGACTAGGCACAGATACGCAGTATTTT
V gene: TRBV4-2
CDR3 length: 16
clone size: .
J gene: TRBJ2-3
D gene: TRBD2

CDR3 protein: CASSPREGRLDTQYF
CDR3 DNA: TGTGCCAGTAGTCCGCGGGAGGGGAGGTTAGATACGCAGTATTTT
V gene: TRBV19
CDR3 length: 15
clone size: .
J gene: TRBJ2-3
D gene: TRBD2

CDR3 protein: CASRNSGKGYNEQFF
CDR3 DNA: TGTGCCAGCAGGAATAGCGGGAAAGGATACAATGAGCAGTTCTTC
V gene: TRBV28
CDR3 length: 15
clone size: .
J gene: TRBJ2-1
D gene: TRBD2

CDR3 protein: CASSGSTGLSYEQYF
CDR3 DNA: TGTGCCAGCAGTGGGTCAACGGGCCTCTCCTACGAGCAGTACTTC
V gene: TRBV2
CDR3 length: 15
clone size: few
J gene: TRBJ2-7
D gene: .

CDR3 protein: CASRAESGYEQYF
CDR3 DNA: TGTGCCAGCAGGGCCGAATCGGGCTACGAGCAGTACTTC
V gene: TRBV11-2
CDR3 length: 13
clone size: .
J gene: TRBJ2-7
D gene: .

CDR3 protein: CASSPLGQVQYEQYF
CDR3 DNA: TGTGCCAGCTCACCATTGGGACAGGTCCAATACGAGCAGTACTTC
V gene: TRBV18
CDR3 length: 15
clone size: .
J gene: TRBJ2-7
D gene: TRBD1

CDR3 protein: CASRRGGSGNTIYF
CDR3 DNA: TGTGCCAGCAGACGGGGGGGCTCTGGAAACACCATATATTTT
V gene: TRBV27
CDR3 length: 14
clone size: .
J gene: TRBJ1-3
D gene: .

CDR3 protein: CASSIGLAGSQETQYF
CDR3 DNA: TGTGCCAGCAGCATAGGACTAGCGGGGAGTCAAGAGACCCAGTACTTC
V gene: TRBV7-2
CDR3 length: 16
clone size: .
J gene: TRBJ2-5
D gene: TRBD2

CDR3 protein: CASSPGGNSPLHF
CDR3 DNA: TGTGCCAGCAGCCCAGGGGGAAATTCACCCCTCCACTTT
V gene: TRBV7-8
CDR3 length: 13
clone size: .
J gene: TRBJ1-6
D gene: TRBD1

CDR3 protein: CATSRDRGNTEAFF
CDR3 DNA: TGTGCCACCAGCAGGGACAGGGGGAACACTGAAGCTTTCTTT
V gene: TRBV15
CDR3 length: 14
clone size: few
J gene: TRBJ1-1
D gene: TRBD1

CDR3 protein: CASSSWTLPTDTQYF
CDR3 DNA: TGTGCCAGCAGCTCCTGGACCTTGCCCACAGATACGCAGTATTTT
V gene: TRBV5-4
CDR3 length: 15
clone size: .
J gene: TRBJ2-3
D gene: .

CDR3 protein: CATSGGNQNTEAFF
CDR3 DNA: TGTGCCACCTCAGGGGGCAATCAGAACACTGAAGCTTTCTTT
V gene: TRBV2
CDR3 length: 14
clone size: .
J gene: TRBJ1-1
D gene: TRBD1

CDR3 protein: CASSSTWGASTDTQYF
CDR3 DNA: TGTGCCAGCAGTTCTACCTGGGGTGCTAGCACAGATACGCAGTATTTT
V gene: TRBV9
CDR3 length: 16
clone size: .
J gene: TRBJ2-3
D gene: .

CDR3 protein: CASSPGTVQETQYF
CDR3 DNA: TGTGCCAGCAGCCCAGGGACAGTCCAAGAGACCCAGTACTTC
V gene: TRBV7-9
CDR3 length: 14
clone size: .
J gene: TRBJ2-5
D gene: TRBD1

CDR3 protein: CASSEGLAGPTDTQYF
CDR3 DNA: TGTGCCAGCAGCGAAGGACTAGCGGGACCCACAGATACGCAGTATTTT
V gene: TRBV5-4
CDR3 length: 16
clone size: .
J gene: TRBJ2-3
D gene: TRBD2

CDR3 protein: CATSDHARVTGELFF
CDR3 DNA: TGTGCCACCAGTGATCACGCAAGAGTCACCGGGGAGCTGTTTTTT
V gene: TRBV24-1
CDR3 length: 15
clone size: few
J gene: TRBJ2-2
D gene: .

CDR3 protein: CASHTGDSRSGNTIYF
CDR3 DNA: TGTGCCAGCCACACAGGGGACTCTCGATCTGGAAACACCATATATTTT
V gene: TRBV19
CDR3 length: 16
clone size: once
J gene: TRBJ1-3
D gene: TRBD1

CDR3 protein: CASSEDRGVQPQHF
CDR3 DNA: TGTGCCAGCAGCGAGGACAGGGGAGTACAGCCCCAGCATTTT
V gene: TRBV7-2
CDR3 length: 14
clone size: few
J gene: TRBJ1-5
D gene: TRBD1

CDR3 protein: CASSSPGLAGPTPYEQYF
CDR3 DNA: TGTGCCAGCAGCTCCCCGGGACTAGCGGGGCCTACTCCCTACGAGCAGTACTTC
V gene: TRBV11-3
CDR3 length: 18
clone size: .
J gene: TRBJ2-7
D gene: TRBD2

CDR3 protein: CASSQVGRASRGINEQFF
CDR3 DNA: TGCGCCAGCAGCCAAGTCGGAAGGGCGTCGCGGGGTATAAATGAGCAGTTCTTC
V gene: TRBV4-1
CDR3 length: 18
clone size: .
J gene: TRBJ2-1
D gene: .

CDR3 protein: CASSPGTGIKETQYF
CDR3 DNA: TGTGCCAGCTCACCCGGGACAGGTATTAAAGAGACCCAGTACTTC
V gene: TRBV18
CDR3 length: 15
clone size: .
J gene: TRBJ2-5
D gene: TRBD1

CDR3 protein: CASSFTQTSTDTQYF
CDR3 DNA: TGTGCCAGCAGCTTTACCCAGACTAGCACAGATACGCAGTATTTT
V gene: TRBV11-2
CDR3 length: 15
clone size: .
J gene: TRBJ2-3
D gene: .

CDR3 protein: CASSLGWRDEQYF
CDR3 DNA: TGTGCCAGCAGTTTAGGTTGGAGGGACGAGCAGTACTTC
V gene: TRBV28
CDR3 length: 13
clone size: .
J gene: TRBJ2-7
D gene: .

CDR3 protein: CASSQDTLAGRYEQYF
CDR3 DNA: TGTGCCAGCAGCCAAGATACGCTAGCGGGTCGCTACGAGCAGTACTTC
V gene: TRBV14
CDR3 length: 16
clone size: .
J gene: TRBJ2-7
D gene: TRBD2

CDR3 protein: CASRSTRTSAYNEQFF
CDR3 DNA: TGTGCCAGCAGATCCACCCGGACTAGCGCCTACAATGAGCAGTTCTTC
V gene: TRBV27
CDR3 length: 16
clone size: .
J gene: TRBJ2-1
D gene: TRBD2